Below, 16 T cell receptor beta chains from the same sample are listed, as sequenced in a study of beta chain features in type 1 diabetes. Findings of the study overall: In all four CD4+ subsets, TCRB CDR3 length was significantly, moderately reduced in type 1 diabetes.

These receptors lack a known antigen. Isolated RNA was reverse transcribed in full, so expressed TCRB transcripts were sequenced. Measured with immunoSEQ multiplex PCR; TCRdb has only the in-frame clones, and not every one. The data contain around 240,000 clones, more than 15% of them singletons. The sample was naive CD4+ T cells from blood. The source is a man younger than 45 with type 1 diabetes.

The chain joins TRBV13 to TRBJ2-1; 7 bases map to TRBD1. Germline trimming cut 0 bases from V and 13 bases from J; bases unmatched to any gene: 9. This CDR3 has 14 residues. Germline V gene lookup returns CDR1 PRHDT and CDR2 FYEKMQ (reference sequence). The DNA of the CDR3 is TGTGCCAGCAGCTTAGGCCGGGACAGCCGGCCACAGTTCTTC. As protein: CASSLGRDSRPQFF.

This clone was seen only a few times. V and J are TRBV7-2 and TRBJ2-3; TRBD1 might be the D (6 bases). Germline assignment: CDR1 SGHTA and CDR2 FQGNSA. This CDR3 has 16 residues. V was trimmed by 1 base and J by 1 base, leaving 12 bases between them. CDR3 region: CASSLVGPGGTDTQYF. The CDR3 DNA is TGTGCCAGCAGCTTAGTAGGGCCAGGGGGCACAGATACGCAGTATTTT.

This clone was seen more than once but under ten times. Additional DNA sequences in this sample encode the identical CDR3. V is TRBV29-1 and J is TRBJ1-2, with D possibly matching TRBD1 (5 bases). V was clipped by 6 bases and J by 0 bases, with 11 bases between them. Germline assignment: CDR1 SQVTM and CDR2 ANQGSEA. This CDR3 contains 13 residues. The CDR3 sequence: CSVRGLANYGYTF. CDR3 nucleotide sequence: TGCAGCGTCCGGGGCCTAGCTAACTATGGCTACACCTTC.

This chain links TRBV6-1 with TRBJ1-2, with D perhaps TRBD1 (5 bases). The CDR3 spans 14 residues. V shed 7 bases and J shed 3 bases, with 15 bases lying between them. Germline CDR1 MNHNS, CDR2 SASEGT. The CDR3 region has the DNA TGTGCCAGCACGGGCTCCCGGGGACACTATGGCTACACCTTC. Encoded protein: CASTGSRGHYGYTF.

This clone has more than one count but fewer than ten. Other DNA sequences from this sample encode an identical CDR3 as well. The rearrangement joins TRBV29-1 to TRBJ1-5; D is unclear. CDR3 length: 12 amino acids. Germline lookup yields CDR1 SQVTM and CDR2 ANQGSEA. The ends were cut back, 4 bases at V and 1 base at J, with 5 bases in the middle. The CDR3 region has the DNA TGCAGCGTTGGAGGAAGCAATCAGCCCCAGCATTTT. The encoded protein is CSVGGSNQPQHF.

This CDR3 is CSAEDPSYEQYF. The CDR3 nucleotides read TGCAGCGCCGAAGACCCCTCCTACGAGCAGTACTTC. V is TRBV29-1 and J is TRBJ2-7; D uncertain. The ends were cut back, 7 bases at V and 0 bases at J, with 10 bases in the middle. The CDR3 length is 12 residues. CDR1 SQVTM and CDR2 ANQGSEA come from the germline V gene.

This clone was counted a few times. This rearrangement joins TRBV29-1 to TRBJ2-5; possibly TRBD2 for D (5 bases). Germline lookup yields CDR1 SQVTM and CDR2 ANQGSEA. V lost 0 bases to trimming and J lost 2 bases, with 10 bases between them. This CDR3 is built from 14 residues. Here the CDR3 reads CSVEDTRGQETQYF. In nucleotides, the CDR3 is TGCAGCGTTGAAGATACCCGGGGACAAGAGACCCAGTACTTC.

J is TRBJ1-2 and V is TRBV29-1; D may be TRBD1 (5 bases). Germline V gene data show CDR1 as SQVTM and CDR2 as ANQGSEA. There are 13 residues in the CDR3. Trimming removed 3 bases from V and 10 bases from J, with 18 bases in between. CDR3 bases: TGCAGCGTTGACGTAGGAGGGACGGAGTACTACACCTTC. Translation gives CSVDVGGTEYYTF.

This clone came up a few times. J is TRBJ2-1 and V is TRBV4-1; tentatively, D is TRBD2 (6 bases). Germline loops: CDR1 MGHRA, CDR2 YSYEKL. The CDR3 has 15 amino acids. V was clipped by 3 bases and J by 1 base, with 10 bases between them. The CDR3 loop reads CASSQTGESYNEQFF. In DNA form, the CDR3 reads TGCGCCAGCAGCCAGACGGGGGAGTCCTACAATGAGCAGTTCTTC.

This clone has more than one count but fewer than ten. This chain joins TRBV18 and TRBJ2-3, with D perhaps given as TRBD1 or TRBD2 (5 bases each). The CDR3 has 12 amino acids. Per germline, CDR1 KGHSH and CDR2 LQKENI. Trimming removed 3 bases at V and 6 bases at J, with 7 bases between. The CDR3 DNA reads as TGTGCCAGCTCACCGTGGGGGGATACGCAGTATTTT. Protein sequence: CASSPWGDTQYF. Complete variable domain (other parts from reference TRBV18 and TRBJ2-3): NAGVMQNPRHLVRRRGQEARLRCSPMKGHSHVYWYRQLPEEGLKFMVYLQKENIIDESGMPKERFSAEFPKEGPSILRIQQVVRGDSAAYFCASSPWGDTQYFGPGTRLTVL.

This clone was recorded a few times. Other DNA sequences in the sample encode the same CDR3. The chain couples TRBV7-9 to TRBJ1-1; no firm D call. V was cut by 1 base and J by 0 bases, with 6 bases left in between. CDR3 length: 14 amino acids. Germline V gene sequence: CDR1 SEHNR, CDR2 FQNEAQ (reference sequence). The CDR3 DNA sequence: TGTGCCAGCAGCTTAGTTGGGATGAACACTGAAGCTTTCTTT. Encoded protein: CASSLVGMNTEAFF.

This clone has only a few counts. The chain carries TRBV6-6 and TRBJ2-1; D possibly corresponds to TRBD1 (6 bases). CDR3 length equals 14 residues. V was clipped by 8 bases and J by 5 bases, with 16 bases between them. Germline V gene lookup returns CDR1 MNHNY and CDR2 SVGAGI (reference sequence). As DNA, the CDR3 is TGTGCCAGCTCTACGGGACACCTTAACAATGAGCAGTTCTTC. Encoded protein: CASSTGHLNNEQFF.

V usage is TRBV4-2 and J usage is TRBJ2-5; D is possibly TRBD1 (5 bases). This CDR3 is built from 19 residues. Germline values: CDR1 LGHNA, CDR2 YNFKEQ. With 0 bases removed from V and 1 base from J, the gap between germline ends came to 21 bases. The CDR3 nucleotides are TGTGCCAGCAGCCAAGAAAATAAGGTAGCCGACAGCCTCCAAGAGACCCAGTACTTC. Translated: CASSQENKVADSLQETQYF.

The gene calls are TRBV7-9 and TRBJ2-1; TRBD2 aligns across 11 bases. CDR1 is SEHNR and CDR2 is FQNEAQ in the germline V gene (reference sequence). CDR3 length equals 15 residues. V lost 6 bases and J lost 9; bases outside the gene matches: 10. This CDR3 reads CASRPTTSGTSEQFF. The CDR3 nucleotides read TGTGCCAGCAGACCCACGACTAGCGGGACCTCTGAGCAGTTCTTC.

The chain combines TRBV28 with TRBJ2-7, with TRBD2 identical over 11 bases. Germline-derived CDR1 and CDR2 are MDHEN and SYDVKM. The ends lost 5 bases at V and 2 bases at J; junction bases unmatched: 2. This CDR3 contains 14 residues. CDR3 in DNA: TGTGCCAGCAGTACTAGCGGGAGTACCTACGAGCAGTACTTC. Amino acid sequence: CASSTSGSTYEQYF.

This clone occurred a few times. The rearrangement uses TRBV5-1 and TRBJ2-3, with D perhaps TRBD2 (7 bases). CDR1 is SGHRS, CDR2 YFSETQ, per germline. The CDR3 contains 14 residues. V was pared by 0 bases and J by 7 bases, with 12 bases between. Here the CDR3 DNA reads TGCGCCAGCAGCTTGGCACAGGGAGGGAATACGCAGTATTTT. This translates into CASSLAQGGNTQYF. Drawing the rest from reference TRBV5-1 and TRBJ2-3, the complete variable domain is KAGVTQTPRYLIKTRGQQVTLSCSPISGHRSVSWYQQTPGQGLQFLFEYFSETQRNKGNFPGRFSGRQFSNSRSEMNVSTLELGDSALYLCASSLAQGGNTQYFGPGTRLTVL.